This TCR beta chain was recorded in a study of blood T cell repertoires in COVID-19. Study-level information: Sites across the United States, Italy and Spain contributed samples from acute and convalescent COVID-19. Sample material is recorded as cDNA or gDNA derived from T cells, B-cell-depleted T cells, or PBMCs.

Clones were sequenced by immunoSEQ multiplex PCR, and TCRdb holds only the in-frame ones, with some missing. The repertoire includes approximately 270,000 clones, 70% to 90% of them detected once, and 3.5% to 5.5% sits in the top ten. Recruitment covered 25 or so US areas and drew participants whose ages spanned roughly 18 to 95 years. Recovered Cohort 3 donors showed two negative PCRs, clearance, or symptom resolution. Trimming pared 3 bases from V and 8 bases from J, leaving 16 bases between. Looked up from germline, CDR1 is DFQATT and CDR2 is SNEGSKA (reference sequence). This CDR3 comprises 13 residues.

The origin of this receptor is a woman aged 25-40 years who had recovered from COVID-19. The V gene is TRBV20-1, the J gene TRBJ1-2; a weak D match, TRBD1 (5 bases). The source material was PBMCs or T cells enriched from blood (not recorded which). Here the CDR3 DNA reads TGCAGTGCTAGTTCCAGGGTAAACGAGGGCTACACCTTC. It is translated as CSASSRVNEGYTF.